This T cell receptor beta chain was observed in a study of spatial heterogeneity in lung cancer (dated by TCRdb to the late 2010s). The study in broad terms: More beta-chain than alpha-chain transcripts were consistently detected, likely reflecting higher beta-chain transcript abundance. In the raw uncorrected reads, each unique combination of TCR and UMI appeared on average more than ten times. In non-small cell lung cancer, the study quantitatively compared TCR alpha and beta repertoires across several tumor regions, matched nontumor lung, and blood. Nonsynonymous mutation counts, determined by whole-exome sequencing of tumor tissue, were related to TCR repertoire features. At surgery, both alpha and beta chains were TCR-sequenced in roughly 230 tumor regions, fewer than 85 matched nontumor lung samples and around 50 PBMC samples.

Libraries were made using 5' RACE. The sequencer listed for this sample is NextSeq 500. In the TCR library protocol, a unique molecular identifier was attached to each TCR cDNA molecule so that PCR and sequencing errors could be corrected. Under the source paper's analysis protocol: TCR identification, UMI-based error correction and CDR3 extraction were performed with Decombinator tools. TCRs above a frequency of 2 per 1,000, corresponding to the top 1% of the tumor frequency distribution, were defined as expanded. Renyi diversity was calculated using the R vegan package after each repertoire was subsampled 100 times to 5,000 TCRs. CDR3 similarity networks were constructed using string-kernel similarity of amino acid triplets, with links drawn between CDR3s whose pairwise similarity was above 0.82. The public reads were reanalyzed by TCRdb: fastp trimming at Q25, MiXCR alignment, in-frame beta chains only. Entries that share a CDR3 protein sequence are merged under the most common genes and DNA. The V and J calls here are based on TCRdb, not the publication. Across this sample there are 89,000 or so distinct CDR3 sequences, with about 20% seen only once. The leading ten clones occupy 5.5% to 7% of the sample.

Results the study describes overall, beyond this receptor: Confirming at a functional level the hypothesis that regional TCRs recognize regional mutations was considered to require additional single-cell paired TCR alpha and beta sequencing. Ubiquitous expanded tumor TCRs showed up in blood more often at tumor resection than at routine follow-up.

In the paper's terms, the time point label means: sample taken at primary tumor resection. For TCR sequencing, whole RNA was extracted from tumor and nontumor lung tissue, or from cryopreserved PBMC samples, and no cell sorting was done. Donors were some 78 patients with early-stage, untreated non-small cell lung cancer from the lung TRACERx cohort. Only patients for whom sufficient RNA was available from at least two tumor regions were selected for TCR sequencing. CDR1 SGDLS and CDR2 YYNGEE were looked up in the germline V gene. There are 16 amino acids in the CDR3, from cysteine to phenylalanine inclusive. Of the read, only the CDR3 DNA is kept; its 48 bases are in frame from base 1. V sheds 3 bases and J sheds 1 base, leaving 16 bases between their ends. In the case of this clonotype: The clone's antigen remains unknown. No much larger clone is present one base from it, and per-base qualities are unavailable.

The chain uses TRBV9 and TRBJ1-1, with the D gene call left open. This clonotype originated in a male donor with early-stage non-small cell lung cancer. The sequenced sample was PBMCs, obtained at surgery. CDR3 sequence: CASSAVPGAGNTEAFF. The DNA is TGTGCCAGCAGCGCCGTACCGGGTGCGGGGAACACTGAAGCTTTCTTT.